The 10 T cell receptor beta chains listed next were all sequenced from one sample in a study of blood T cell repertoires in COVID-19. Assay used: immunoSEQ multiplex PCR; TCRdb lists only in-frame clones, some missing. Here the sample spans about 300,000 clones, around 92% being singletons. The sequenced sample consisted of peripheral blood. These receptors were collected from a man aged 18 to 29 who had recovered from COVID-19.

CDR3 residues: CASSPGPGGWVQFF. The CDR3 coding sequence is TGTGCCAGCAGTCCCGGTCCAGGGGGTTGGGTGCAGTTCTTC. The rearrangement links TRBV27 to TRBJ2-1, with TRBD1 matching 7 bases. The CDR3 runs 14 residues. Trimming cost V 5 bases and J 12 bases; bases outside gene matches: 13. The germline CDR1 and CDR2 sequences are MNHEY and SMNVEV (reference sequence).

The J gene is TRBJ2-5, the V gene TRBV19; 7 bases are shared with TRBD1. V shed 5 bases, J shed 2 bases, and the junction held 17 bases outside the gene matches. The CDR3 length is 18 residues. Germline assignment: CDR1 LNHDA and CDR2 SQIVND (reference sequence). CDR3 DNA sequence: TGTGCCAGTAGTCGACCTATCCCGGGACAGATTTCTCAAGAGACCCAGTACTTC. It codes for CASSRPIPGQISQETQYF.

The rearrangement links TRBV4-3 to TRBJ1-1; unclear D gene. There are 15 residues in the CDR3. Trimming took off 1 base at V and 2 bases at J, with 11 bases between the two ends. Germline CDR1 is LGHNA and CDR2 is YSLEER. The CDR3 DNA reads as TGCGCCAGCAGCCAAGTCGGACTCTCTAACACTGAAGCTTTCTTT. This codes for CASSQVGLSNTEAFF.

J is TRBJ2-1 and V is TRBV6-5; 8 bases agree with TRBD1. CDR1 MNHEY and CDR2 SVGAGI come from the germline V gene. The V segment lost 7 bases and the J segment 5 bases; nucleotides outside the gene matches: 7. The CDR3 contains 14 residues. This chain's CDR3 is CASKQGDSHNEQFF. CDR3 in DNA: TGTGCCAGCAAACAGGGGGACAGCCACAATGAGCAGTTCTTC.

The V call is TRBV7-2, the J call TRBJ1-1; D not certain. CDR3 length: 12 amino acids. Germline V gene data show CDR1 as SGHTA and CDR2 as FQGNSA. V shed 6 bases and J shed 5 bases, with 10 bases lying between them. CDR3 sequence: CASSFLRTEAFF. The CDR3 nucleotides are TGTGCCAGCAGTTTCCTCAGAACTGAAGCTTTCTTT.

The V and J genes are TRBV9 and TRBJ1-3; the D is unclear. The ends were cut back, 0 bases at V and 0 bases at J, with 13 bases in the middle. CDR1 and CDR2 (germline): SGDLS, YYNGEE. The CDR3 length is 17 residues. The DNA for the CDR3 is TGTGCCAGCAGCGTAGAATGGGTCCCAGGCTCTGGAAACACCATATATTTT. Translating it yields CASSVEWVPGSGNTIYF.

For this clone: Germline and junction disagree at one end, which may indicate a read error. The CDR3 region has the DNA TGTGCCAGCTCAGCCACTCGACAGGGGGCCTATAATGAGCAGTTCTTC. Protein: CASSATRQGAYNEQFF. The chain combines TRBV18 with TRBJ2-1, with 10 bases aligning to TRBD1. The CDR3 loop spans 16 amino acids. The germline gives CDR1 KGHSH, CDR2 LQKENI.

The rearrangement joins TRBV18 to TRBJ2-1, with 7 bases lining up with TRBD1. J was trimmed by 0 bases and V by 3 bases; bases with no gene match: 2. The CDR3 runs 15 residues. Germline V gene sequence: CDR1 KGHSH, CDR2 LQKENI. The CDR3 DNA is TGTGCCAGCTCACCTCAGGGGGACTCCTACAATGAGCAGTTCTTC. This gives the protein CASSPQGDSYNEQFF.

This rearrangement joins TRBV6-1 to TRBJ1-1; the D gene is possibly TRBD1 (5 bases). Per germline, CDR1 MNHNS and CDR2 SASEGT. The CDR3 has 14 amino acids. V was pared by 0 bases and J by 5 bases, with 10 bases between. The CDR3 region has the DNA TGTGCCAGCAGTGAAGCGGTGGGGGGGACTGAAGCTTTCTTT. Its protein product is CASSEAVGGTEAFF.

The rearrangement uses TRBV20-1 and TRBJ1-4; 8 nucleotides match TRBD1. Germline trimming cut 3 bases from V and 8 bases from J; bases unmatched to any gene: 5. This CDR3 region has 13 residues. Germline V lookup: CDR1 DFQATT, CDR2 SNEGSKA (reference sequence). Here the CDR3 reads CSASGQGGEKLFF. The CDR3 DNA reads as TGCAGTGCTAGTGGACAGGGAGGAGAAAAACTGTTTTTT.